A single sample is the source of the 3 T cell receptor beta chains below, sequenced in a study of blood T cell repertoires in COVID-19 (dated by TCRdb to about 2020). Libraries were constructed by the immunoSEQ multiplex PCR assay. Drawn from immuneACCESS, this table holds only the in-frame rearrangements with V and J called that TCRdb kept. Clones are partly lost; checked studies trace under half to an unresolved V gene and leave the rest unexplained. The sample data list about 480,000 clones, and 85% to 90% of these were observed just once. Clones ranked in the top ten supply about 2% of the sample. The specimen was PBMCs or T cells enriched from blood (not recorded which). The receptors originated from a middle-aged woman who had recovered from COVID-19.

Only a few counts were recorded for this clone. The chain carries TRBV12-3 or TRBV12-4 and TRBJ2-2; no reliable D call. The CDR3 sequence is 12 residues long. V was pared by 7 bases and J by 5 bases, with 8 bases between. CDR3: CASTLRTGELFF. For the CDR3, the DNA is TGTGCCAGCACCCTCCGGACCGGGGAGCTGTTTTTT.

The chain has TRBV5-4 and TRBJ1-2; possibly TRBD1 for D (5 bases). The V end lost 2 bases, the J end lost 4 bases, and 12 bases lay between the germline ends. Germline CDR1 reads SGHNT; CDR2 reads YYREEE (reference sequence). The CDR3 spans 14 residues. CDR3 protein: CASSFTGLGYGYTF. The CDR3 DNA reads as TGTGCCAGCAGCTTTACAGGCCTCGGCTATGGCTACACCTTC.

This chain connects TRBV12-3 or TRBV12-4 to TRBJ2-7, with D perhaps TRBD2 (6 bases). The CDR3 totals 13 residues. Trimming took 1 base from V and 6 from J, leaving 10 bases between them. The CDR3 loop reads CASSLERGIEQYF. The CDR3 nucleotides are TGTGCCAGCAGTTTAGAGCGCGGGATCGAGCAGTACTTC.